The rows below give T cell receptor beta chains drawn from one sample of a study of cytomegalovirus exposure and HLA in healthy donors. TCRdb keeps only in-frame clones here, not all; method: immunoSEQ multiplex PCR. The table includes 90,000 to 120,000 clones, 75% detected once. Sequencing was performed on PBMCs. The receptors stem from a male donor in good health and CMV-seropositive. Both conserved end residues are part of each CDR3. The order of the fields is D gene, clone size, V gene, J gene, CDR3 protein, CDR3 DNA. D genes are given only for firm matches. Clone size is given for some rows only: seen once, a few or many times, or a class if the clone is expanded.

D: .; size: .; V: TRBV4-1; J: TRBJ1-5; CDR3: CASSLERDQPQHF; DNA: TGCGCCAGCAGCCTAGAGCGGGATCAGCCCCAGCATTTT
D: TRBD2; size: .; V: TRBV28; J: TRBJ2-5; CDR3: CASSDSGGAKETQYF; DNA: TGTGCCAGCAGTGATAGCGGGGGGGCGAAAGAGACCCAGTACTTC
D: TRBD1; size: .; V: TRBV25-1; J: TRBJ1-2; CDR3: CASSETSRTGAHGYTF; DNA: TGTGCCAGCAGTGAAACCTCTCGGACAGGGGCCCATGGCTACACCTTC
D: .; size: .; V: TRBV30; J: TRBJ1-5; CDR3: CAWSVFGVNQPQHF; DNA: TGTGCCTGGAGTGTTTTCGGGGTAAATCAGCCCCAGCATTTT
D: .; size: .; V: TRBV7-2; J: TRBJ1-1; CDR3: CASSFSGEAFF; DNA: TGTGCCAGCAGCTTTTCGGGGGAAGCTTTCTTT
D: TRBD1; size: .; V: TRBV28; J: TRBJ2-7; CDR3: CASSLYLWDRVSYEQYF; DNA: TGTGCCAGCAGTTTGTACCTATGGGACAGGGTTTCCTACGAGCAGTACTTC
D: .; size: few; V: TRBV6-5; J: TRBJ1-5; CDR3: CASGRTVGQPQHF; DNA: TGTGCCAGCGGCAGAACTGTGGGCCAGCCCCAGCATTTT
D: .; size: .; V: TRBV2; J: TRBJ1-2; CDR3: CASSGQGVYGYTF; DNA: TGTGCCAGCAGTGGCCAGGGTGTTTATGGCTACACCTTC
D: TRBD1; size: .; V: TRBV19; J: TRBJ2-1; CDR3: CASSSRDRYNEQFF; DNA: TGTGCCAGTAGTAGCCGGGACAGATACAATGAGCAGTTCTTC
D: TRBD1; size: .; V: TRBV5-1; J: TRBJ1-2; CDR3: CASSLAFAQGAVGYTF; DNA: TGCGCCAGCAGCTTGGCCTTTGCACAGGGGGCGGTTGGCTACACCTTC
D: TRBD1; size: few; V: TRBV18; J: TRBJ2-3; CDR3: CASSPGTGRDPTDTQYF; DNA: TGTGCCAGCTCCCCTGGGACAGGACGAGACCCAACAGATACGCAGTATTTT
D: .; size: .; V: TRBV28; J: TRBJ2-7; CDR3: CASSSPTAYEQYF; DNA: TGTGCCAGCAGTTCCCCGACAGCCTACGAGCAGTACTTC
D: .; size: once; V: TRBV30; J: TRBJ2-4; CDR3: CAWSVLGVLGPGAKNIQYF; DNA: TGTGCCTGGAGTGTACTCGGGGTTTTAGGCCCGGGGGCCAAAAACATTCAGTACTTC
D: .; size: .; V: TRBV28; J: TRBJ2-6; CDR3: CASRPGTFRSGANVLTF; DNA: TGTGCCAGCAGACCCGGGACATTCCGCTCTGGGGCCAACGTCCTGACTTTC
D: .; size: .; V: TRBV7-2; J: TRBJ2-3; CDR3: CASSLGLAPHTQYF; DNA: TGTGCCAGCAGCTTAGGGCTTGCTCCGCATACGCAGTATTTT
D: .; size: .; V: TRBV10-2; J: TRBJ2-1; CDR3: CASSQETPEQFF; DNA: TGCGCCAGCAGCCAAGAGACACCTGAGCAGTTCTTC
D: .; size: few; V: TRBV9; J: TRBJ2-4; CDR3: CASSRWGEVIQYF; DNA: TGTGCCAGCAGCAGGTGGGGGGAAGTCATTCAGTACTTC
D: TRBD1; size: .; V: TRBV15; J: TRBJ2-7; CDR3: CATNLDRAGEQYF; DNA: TGTGCCACCAACCTGGACAGGGCAGGGGAGCAGTACTTC
D: .; size: .; V: TRBV11-2; J: TRBJ2-7; CDR3: CASSLGGAFNYEQYF; DNA: TGTGCCAGCAGCTTAGGGGGCGCCTTCAACTACGAGCAGTACTTC
D: TRBD1; size: .; V: TRBV7-2; J: TRBJ2-7; CDR3: CASSPRDRGGVYEQYF; DNA: TGTGCCAGCAGCCCACGGGACAGGGGGGGAGTCTACGAGCAGTACTTC
D: .; size: few; V: TRBV6-6; J: TRBJ1-1; CDR3: CASSSLRQRGNTEAFF; DNA: TGTGCCAGCAGTTCCCTTCGACAGAGAGGAAACACTGAAGCTTTCTTT
D: .; size: .; V: TRBV27; J: TRBJ2-7; CDR3: CASSTHLRSPSYEQYF; DNA: TGTGCCAGCAGTACCCACCTACGGTCCCCCTCCTACGAGCAGTACTTC
D: .; size: .; V: TRBV7-2; J: TRBJ2-3; CDR3: CASSSLGLSSTDTQYF; DNA: TGTGCCAGCAGTTCATTGGGACTTAGCAGCACAGATACGCAGTATTTT
D: .; size: .; V: TRBV30; J: TRBJ2-2; CDR3: CAWSVLRDTGELFF; DNA: TGTGCCTGGAGTGTACTGAGAGACACCGGGGAGCTGTTTTTT
D: TRBD1; size: .; V: TRBV13; J: TRBJ2-5; CDR3: CASSLAPGQYGTQYF; DNA: TGTGCCAGCAGCTTAGCCCCGGGACAGTACGGGACCCAGTACTTC
D: .; size: .; V: TRBV27; J: TRBJ1-4; CDR3: CASSSRQDPATNEKLFF; DNA: TGTGCCAGCAGTTCCAGACAGGACCCTGCAACTAATGAAAAACTGTTTTTT
D: .; size: .; V: TRBV29-1; J: TRBJ2-7; CDR3: CSVEGTDSYEQYF; DNA: TGCAGCGTTGAAGGGACAGACTCCTACGAGCAGTACTTC
D: TRBD2; size: .; V: TRBV19; J: TRBJ2-4; CDR3: CASGGTSGAAKNIQYF; DNA: TGTGCCAGTGGGGGGACTAGCGGGGCGGCCAAAAACATTCAGTACTTC